The rows below give T cell receptor beta chains drawn from one sample of a study of CD8 T cells in ankylosing spondylitis. TCRdb recomputed calls from the 5' RACE reads with MiXCR, one row per CDR3 protein. Here the sample spans a few hundred thousand distinct CDR3 sequences, around 21% being singletons. What was sequenced was blood, either unsorted or a sorted T cell fraction (not recorded which). These receptors all come from a female donor with ankylosing spondylitis or in good health (not recorded which). The CDR3 runs from the conserved cysteine through the conserved F or W. D genes are given only for firm matches. Not every row has a clone size; where given, it reads once, few, many or a size class.

V gene	clone size	D gene	J gene	CDR3 DNA	CDR3 protein
TRBV7-9	few	TRBD1	TRBJ2-5	TGTGCCAGCATCAAACCTACCGGGACAGGGGGACAAGAGACCCAGTACTTC	CASIKPTGTGGQETQYF
TRBV11-2	.	TRBD2	TRBJ2-7	TGTGCCAGCAGCCTGGGACTAGCGGGAGAAAGGATTCCCTACGAGCAGTACTTC	CASSLGLAGERIPYEQYF
TRBV5-6	.	.	TRBJ2-3	TGTGCCAGCAGCAAGCGAGGGGCAGATACGCAGTATTTT	CASSKRGADTQYF
TRBV6-2/TRBV6-3	few	.	TRBJ2-1	TGTGCCAGCAGTTCCTACTGGGGATCGTACAATGAGCAGTTCTTC	CASSSYWGSYNEQFF
TRBV9	few	.	TRBJ1-1	TGTGCCAGCAGCGTGGGAGCCCTGAACACTGAAGCTTTCTTT	CASSVGALNTEAFF
TRBV27	many	.	TRBJ2-3	TGTGCCAGCAGTTTATCTATAGGTCTGGAGTCGGGTACGCAGTATTTT	CASSLSIGLESGTQYF
TRBV7-9	.	.	TRBJ2-2	TGTGCCAGCAGCTTAGGAACCGCCGGGCGGGAGCTGTTTTTT	CASSLGTAGRELFF
TRBV6-6	.	.	TRBJ1-1	TGTGCCACGGGGACTTACACTGAAGCTTTCTTT	CATGTYTEAFF
TRBV20-1	many	TRBD1	TRBJ1-2	TGCAGTGCACGGGACAGGACACGAGGCTACACCTTC	CSARDRTRGYTF
TRBV12-3/TRBV12-4	many	.	TRBJ2-1	TGTGCCAGCAGTGACAGATACAATGAGCAGTTCTTC	CASSDRYNEQFF
TRBV2	.	TRBD2	TRBJ2-5	TGTGCCAGCAGACCGACTAGCGTGGAAGGAGAGACCCAGTACTTC	CASRPTSVEGETQYF
TRBV29-1	many	.	TRBJ2-7	TGCAGCGTTGGGGGACACCTACTCTACGAGCAGTACTTC	CSVGGHLLYEQYF
TRBV6-2/TRBV6-3	.	.	TRBJ2-7	TGTGCCAGCAGTACAGGAAGCCGCCTCACCTACGAGCAGTACTTC	CASSTGSRLTYEQYF
TRBV20-1	many	.	TRBJ2-1	TGCAGTGCCGAGGGCGGGGCCTCCTACAATGAGCAGTTCTTC	CSAEGGASYNEQFF
TRBV29-1	many	TRBD2	TRBJ2-3	TGCAGCGTTGAGGCGGGAGAAGGTCAAGATACGCAGTATTTT	CSVEAGEGQDTQYF
TRBV7-3	few	.	TRBJ2-2	TGTGCCAGCAGCTTTAAGAACACCGGGGAGCTGTTTTTT	CASSFKNTGELFF
TRBV20-1	many	TRBD2	TRBJ2-5	TGCAGTGCTCCGGGGGCTAGCGGGATCGTGGAGACCCAGTACTTC	CSAPGASGIVETQYF
TRBV18	once	.	TRBJ1-2	TGTGCCAGCTCACCAACCGGTCAAGTCTATGGCTACACCTTC	CASSPTGQVYGYTF